One and the same sample provided the 19 T cell receptor beta chains below, sequenced in a study of T cells after yellow fever vaccination (dated by TCRdb to between 2017 and 2020). Libraries were made using 5' RACE. The reads were generated on an Illumina HiSeq 2500. In-frame beta chains were kept once TCRdb had trimmed the public reads at Q25 with fastp and called clones with MiXCR. Every CDR3 protein is listed once, alongside the most common genes and DNA of its rows. This sample has roughly 500,000 distinct CDR3 sequences in its table, and less than 20% of those were observed once. Jointly, the top ten make up roughly an eighth of the sample. Per the publication, the treatment or condition label means: live attenuated yellow fever vaccine strain. The sample consisted of PBMCs, taken 15 days after the yellow fever booster vaccination. These receptors were collected from a young man who received the YFV17D yellow fever vaccine.

This rearrangement joins TRBV5-6 to TRBJ2-5, with 10 positions matching TRBD2. CDR1 is SGHDT and CDR2 is YYEEEE in the germline V gene. V dropped 0 bases and J dropped 3; count of bases not matched to a gene: 17. CDR3 length equals 20 residues. This chain's CDR3 is CASSLAEILVSSGGKETQYF. The CDR3 coding sequence is TGTGCCAGCAGCTTGGCCGAAATCTTGGTATCTAGCGGGGGAAAAGAGACCCAGTACTTC.

The V and J genes are TRBV5-1 and TRBJ2-3; tentatively, D is TRBD1 or TRBD2 (5 bases each). Germline CDR1 reads SGHRS; CDR2 reads YFSETQ. The CDR3 sequence is 14 residues long. The V and J ends lost 5 bases and 0 bases respectively, with 10 bases between them. Here the CDR3 reads CASRGTISTDTQYF. The CDR3 region has the DNA TGCGCCAGCAGGGGGACCATCAGCACAGATACGCAGTATTTT.

This chain joins TRBV29-1 and TRBJ2-5; D is ambiguous. Germline CDR1 SQVTM, CDR2 ANQGSEA. Trimming left V 0 bases short and J 3 bases short, with 8 bases between. The length of the CDR3 is 13 residues. In DNA, the CDR3 is TGCAGCGTTGAAGACGGAGAGGAAGAGACCCAGTACTTC. Residues: CSVEDGEEETQYF.

A few counts support this clonotype. V and J are TRBV6-1 and TRBJ2-7; 13 nucleotides agree with TRBD2. V was pared by 8 bases and J by 7 bases, with 5 bases of the junction left unmatched. CDR3 length: 13 residues. CDR1 is MNHNS and CDR2 is SASEGT in the germline V gene. The CDR3 DNA follows: TGTGCCAGCGGACTAGCGGGAGTACTTGAGCAGTACTTC. Protein product: CASGLAGVLEQYF.

The chain employs TRBV5-1 and TRBJ2-5, with D possibly TRBD2 on 5 matching bases. The CDR3 is 15 residues long. Germline V gives CDR1 SGHRS, CDR2 YFSETQ. V was trimmed by 4 bases and J by 7 bases, leaving 20 bases between them. CDR3 coding DNA: TGCGCCAGCAGCCCACCGGGGTCCGGAGTAGGGACCCAGTACTTC. Translating it yields CASSPPGSGVGTQYF.

This clonotype was picked up a small number of times. The genes are TRBV5-5 and TRBJ2-7; 7 nucleotides agree with TRBD1. This CDR3 region has 14 residues. The V gene's germline CDR1 is SGHKS and CDR2 YYEKEE (reference sequence). V lost 5 bases to trimming and J lost 2 bases; unmatched junction nucleotides: 7. The CDR3 is CASRKGQSTYEQYF. The CDR3 DNA reads TGTGCCAGCAGAAAGGGACAGAGTACCTACGAGCAGTACTTC.

This sequence joins TRBV24-1 and TRBJ2-1, with 12 positions matching TRBD1. Germline assignment: CDR1 KGHDR and CDR2 SFDVKD. With V trimmed by 3 bases and J by 16 bases, 15 bases remained unmatched. The CDR3 has 16 residues. CDR3 amino acids: CATSDPGQGARGTRFF. The CDR3 region has the DNA TGTGCCACCAGTGATCCGGGACAGGGGGCGAGAGGTACGCGATTCTTC.

The chain carries TRBV4-3 and TRBJ2-5, with D perhaps TRBD2 (6 bases). CDR1 is LGHNA, CDR2 YSLEER, per germline. The ends were cut back, 4 bases at V and 2 bases at J, with 17 bases in the middle. The length of the CDR3 is 16 residues. Written as DNA, the CDR3 is TGCGCCAGCAGCCCTAGAGGCGGGGAGGATCAAGAGACCCAGTACTTC. It codes for CASSPRGGEDQETQYF.

Here the CDR3 DNA reads TGTGCCAGCAGTTACTCATCACTGGGGAACACTGAAGCTTTCTTT. Translation gives CASSYSSLGNTEAFF. The chain carries TRBV6-5 and TRBJ1-1, with D hard to call. This CDR3 spans 15 amino acids. Deletions cut 0 bases from V and 1 base from J, with 9 bases between. Looked up from germline, CDR1 is MNHEY and CDR2 is SVGAGI.

The J gene is TRBJ1-1, the V gene TRBV5-6, with a possible D match to TRBD1 (5 bases). CDR1 is SGHDT and CDR2 is YYEEEE in the germline V gene. V shed 2 bases and J shed 11 bases, with 16 bases lying between them. CDR3 size: 13 residues. The DNA of the CDR3 is TGTGCCAGCAGCTTCCCGGACACCCCCGGGGCTTTCTTT. It encodes CASSFPDTPGAFF.

V and J are TRBV4-3 and TRBJ2-5; 12 bases agree with TRBD2. After removal of 2 bases from V and 1 base from J, the junction contained 5 bases not matched to a gene. Germline assignment: CDR1 LGHNA and CDR2 YSLEER. This CDR3 contains 17 residues. The CDR3 reads CASSQLLAGGSQETQYF. DNA of the CDR3: TGCGCCAGCAGCCAACTGCTAGCGGGAGGGTCCCAAGAGACCCAGTACTTC.

The rearrangement joins TRBV5-1 to TRBJ2-7; the D gene is possibly TRBD2 (6 bases). Germline V lookup: CDR1 SGHRS, CDR2 YFSETQ. CDR3 size: 16 residues. Trimming took off 0 bases at V and 0 bases at J, with 13 bases between the two ends. CDR3 region: CASSLDWGTLSYEQYF. CDR3 nucleotides: TGCGCCAGCAGCTTGGATTGGGGGACTCTCTCCTACGAGCAGTACTTC.

V and J are TRBV29-1 and TRBJ1-1, with D unresolved. With 4 bases removed from V and 7 bases from J, the gap between germline ends came to 7 bases. The germline gives CDR1 SQVTM, CDR2 ANQGSEA. The CDR3 has 10 amino acids. DNA of the CDR3: TGCAGCGTTGCCCGGGGTGAAGCTTTCTTT. It yields the protein CSVARGEAFF.

A few counts support this clonotype. This chain links TRBV5-1 with TRBJ2-7, with unresolved D. CDR3 length equals 13 residues. Trimming stripped 0 bases from V and 3 bases from J, with 7 bases between. Per the germline V gene, CDR1 is SGHRS and CDR2 is YFSETQ. The CDR3 bases are TGCGCCAGCAGCTTGGAACAGAACTACGAGCAGTACTTC. Encoded protein: CASSLEQNYEQYF.

This rearrangement joins TRBV7-2 to TRBJ2-4, with 7 bases aligning to TRBD2. The junction had 0 bases not matched to a gene; V was cut back by 1 base and J by 6 bases. Germline CDR1 and CDR2: SGHTA and FQGNSA. CDR3 length equals 13 residues. The CDR3 DNA reads as TGTGCCAGCAGCTTAGAGCGGGGAAACATTCAGTACTTC. It specifies CASSLERGNIQYF.

This clonotype was seen a few times. The chain couples TRBV27 to TRBJ1-5; perhaps TRBD1 as D (5 bases). The V and J ends lost 6 bases and 11 bases respectively, with 14 bases between them. This CDR3 has 12 amino acids. The germline V gene has CDR1 MNHEY and CDR2 SMNVEV (reference sequence). CDR3 residues: CASRSPAGAQHF. For the CDR3, the DNA is TGTGCCAGCAGAAGCCCCGCGGGGGCCCAGCATTTT.

V usage is TRBV10-3 and J usage is TRBJ1-4; D call uncertain. Germline V lookup: CDR1 ENHRY, CDR2 SYGVKD. CDR3 length: 14 residues. The V and J ends lost 6 bases and 2 bases respectively, with 10 bases between them. The DNA for the CDR3 is TGTGCCATCAGATCGTCGGGGACTAATGAAAAACTGTTTTTT. Translating gives CAIRSSGTNEKLFF.

The chain employs TRBV6-5 and TRBJ2-1; no firm D call. The CDR3 runs to 15 residues. The germline V gene encodes CDR1 MNHEY and CDR2 SVGAGI. V was trimmed by 0 bases and J by 6 bases, leaving 12 bases between them. CDR3 sequence: CASSYSRKGSNEQFF. The CDR3 coding sequence is TGTGCCAGCAGTTACTCAAGAAAGGGCTCCAATGAGCAGTTCTTC.

This clonotype was seen only a few times. The V call is TRBV5-1, the J call TRBJ2-2, with D possibly being TRBD2 (6 bases). The length of the CDR3 is 16 residues. Deletions cut 3 bases from V and 4 bases from J, with 16 bases between. CDR1 and CDR2 (germline): SGHRS, YFSETQ. The CDR3 DNA follows: TGCGCCAGCAGCTACCAGCCGGGGCGGGGCACCGGGGAGCTGTTTTTT. Protein: CASSYQPGRGTGELFF.